This record covers a single T cell receptor beta chain. These data originate in a study of blood T cell repertoires in COVID-19. About the research overall: Researchers got acute and convalescent COVID-19 samples from the United States, Italy and Spain. Sources were T cells, B-cell-depleted T cells, or PBMCs; the material itself was cDNA or gDNA.

The CDR3 extends over 14 amino acids. Looked up from germline, CDR1 is SGDLS and CDR2 is YYNGEE. J gave up 3 bases and V 0 bases, and 3 bases lay outside the gene matches. In the original workflow: Estimation of nucleated cell counts relied on the amplification of reference gene primers. Profiling relied on immunoSEQ multiplex PCR, and the TCRdb table lists in-frame clones only, not all of them. That table is the source of V, J and clone size, and D and trimming were worked out from the DNA. The table records under 55,000 clones, about 80% of them present only once. The J gene is TRBJ2-7, the V gene TRBV9; the match to TRBD2 covers 7 bases. The sequence came from a man aged 65 to 79 with acute or convalescent COVID-19. Sequencing was done on a sample of peripheral blood. This CDR3 reads CASSVDGGFYEQYF. For the CDR3, the DNA is TGTGCCAGCAGCGTAGACGGGGGGTTCTACGAGCAGTACTTC.